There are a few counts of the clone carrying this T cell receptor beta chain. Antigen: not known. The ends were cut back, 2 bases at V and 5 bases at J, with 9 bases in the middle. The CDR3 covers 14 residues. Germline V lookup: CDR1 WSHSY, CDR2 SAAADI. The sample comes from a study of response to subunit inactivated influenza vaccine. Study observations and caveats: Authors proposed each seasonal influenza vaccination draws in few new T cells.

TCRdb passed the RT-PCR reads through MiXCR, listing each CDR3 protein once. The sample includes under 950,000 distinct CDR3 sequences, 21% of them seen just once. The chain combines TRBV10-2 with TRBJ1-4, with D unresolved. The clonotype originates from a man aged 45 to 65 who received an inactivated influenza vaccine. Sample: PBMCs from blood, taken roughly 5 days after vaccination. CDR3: CASSEASSNEKLFF. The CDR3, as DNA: TGCGCCAGCAGTGAGGCCAGTTCCAATGAAAAACTGTTTTTT.